This entry lists 22 T cell receptor beta chains sequenced from one sample in a study of CXCR3-negative and CXCR3-positive naive CD8 T cells (dated by TCRdb to the late 2010s). This sample was sequenced with a NextSeq 550. The Human TCR Profiling Kit (MiLaboratory) was used to prepare UMI-labeled 5' RACE TRB cDNA libraries. TCRdb reprocessed the reads and lists each CDR3 protein sequence as a single entry, with no DNA. The table for this sample shows about 98,000 distinct CDR3 sequences. The ten largest clones take up 0.82% of the sample. These receptors have no known antigen. Summary of the overall study and its limitations: TRB CDR3s from CXCR3-positive naive cells showed higher hydrophobicity (lower Kidera factor 4), lower energy, and higher strength and volume indices than CXCR3-negative naive cells.

Sequenced sample: naive CXCR3+ CD8+ T cells from blood. Interpreted using the paper, the cell subset or site label stands for: CD45RO-CCR7+CD27+CD95- naive CD8+ T cells expressing CXCR3 (TNR3+). All receptors derive from a human donor in good health. Some clones in this sample may be carry-over from other donors' samples.

This chain joins TRBV2 and TRBJ2-7. Germline V gene lookup returns CDR1 SNHLY and CDR2 FYNNEI. The CDR3 has 14 amino acids. The chain's CDR3 is CASSEVGGLYEQYF.

The chain employs TRBV2 and TRBJ2-2; absent DNA, TCRdb's TRBD1 call cannot be checked. Germline V gene lookup returns CDR1 SNHLY and CDR2 FYNNEI. This CDR3 has 15 residues. The CDR3 loop reads CASSGQGSNTGELFF.

This chain uses TRBV28 with TRBJ2-5; absent DNA, TCRdb's TRBD1 call cannot be checked. Looked up from germline, CDR1 is MDHEN and CDR2 is SYDVKM. The CDR3 runs 12 residues. CDR3: CASSPGGETQYF. Looking up the rest from reference TRBV28 and TRBJ2-5 gives the full variable domain: DVKVTQSSRYLVKRTGEKVFLECVQDMDHENMFWYRQDPGLGLRLIYFSYDVKMKEKGDIPEGYSVSREKKERFSLILESASTNQTSMYLCASSPGGETQYFGPGTRLLVL.

This sequence joins TRBV25-1 and TRBJ1-5; TCRdb gives TRBD1 as the D gene, but with no DNA this cannot be confirmed. From germline, CDR1 is MGHDK and CDR2 SYGVNS. The CDR3 is made up of 17 amino acids. CDR3 sequence reads: CASSESTLDRDNQPQHF. The full variable domain, in which reference TRBV25-1 and TRBJ1-5 provide the parts outside the CDR3, is EADIYQTPRYLVIGTGKKITLECSQTMGHDKMYWYQQDPGMELHLIHYSYGVNSTEKGDLSSESTVSRIRTEHFPLTLESARPSHTSQYLCASSESTLDRDNQPQHFGDGTRLSIL.

The chain combines TRBV15 with TRBJ2-2; TCRdb reports TRBD2, a call that lacks DNA to check it against. CDR3 size: 14 residues. The germline CDR1 and CDR2 sequences are LNHNV and YYDKDF (reference sequence). Here the CDR3 reads CATSWALNTGELFF.

CDR3 in amino acids: CASSQVTGTEAFF. The chain carries TRBV3-1 and TRBJ1-1; TCRdb indicates TRBD1, and absent DNA this call remains unverified. The CDR3 consists of 13 residues. Germline lookup yields CDR1 LGHDT and CDR2 YNNKEL (reference sequence).

The chain's CDR3 is CSVEREFAGANVLTF. The chain carries TRBV29-1 and TRBJ2-6; with no DNA, the TCRdb D assignment of TRBD2 cannot be verified. Germline V CDR1 and CDR2: SQVTM, ANQGSEA. CDR3 size: 15 residues.

This chain links TRBV7-9 with TRBJ2-7; TCRdb picks TRBD2, but there is no DNA to check that call. Per germline, CDR1 SEHNR and CDR2 FQNEAQ (reference sequence). The CDR3 covers 15 residues. CDR3: CASSLGPRGVDEQYF. Based on the CDR3 plus reference TRBV7-9 and TRBJ2-7, the full variable domain is DTGVSQNPRHKITKRGQNVTFRCDPISEHNRLYWYRQTLGQGPEFLTYFQNEAQLEKSRLLSDRFSAERPKGSFSTLEIQRTEQGDSAMYLCASSLGPRGVDEQYFGPGTRLTVT.

The chain couples TRBV14 to TRBJ2-3. This CDR3 is 12 amino acids long. Germline CDR1 and CDR2: SGHDN and FVKESK. The CDR3 sequence is CASSQGGDTQYF.

The chain is built from TRBV2 and TRBJ2-1. The CDR3 totals 13 residues. The V gene's germline CDR1 is SNHLY and CDR2 FYNNEI. CDR3 region: CASSEVYYNEQFF.

The J gene is TRBJ2-1, the V gene TRBV12-3 or TRBV12-4; TCRdb outputs TRBD2, but without DNA this stays unchecked. CDR3 length: 14 residues. This CDR3 reads CASSPGLGGGEQFF.

The chain recombines TRBV6-2 or TRBV6-3 with TRBJ2-1; the TRBD1 assignment by TCRdb is unverifiable without DNA. Germline loops: CDR1 MNHEY, CDR2 SVGEGT. The CDR3 runs 14 residues. The CDR3 sequence is CASTVTGGPLAQFF.

The chain links TRBV7-3 to TRBJ2-3. This CDR3 is 15 amino acids long. CDR1 SGHTA and CDR2 FQGTGA come from the germline V gene. This CDR3 is CASSLYGEFADTQYF. Based on the CDR3 plus reference TRBV7-3 and TRBJ2-3, the full variable domain is GAGVSQTPSNKVTEKGKYVELRCDPISGHTALYWYRQSLGQGPEFLIYFQGTGAADDSGLPNDRFFAVRPEGSVSTLKIQRTERGDSAVYLCASSLYGEFADTQYFGPGTRLTVL.

The rearrangement links TRBV28 to TRBJ2-7; TCRdb indicates TRBD2, and absent DNA this call remains unverified. This CDR3 region has 14 residues. The germline CDR1 and CDR2 sequences are MDHEN and SYDVKM. CDR3: CASTSLGLARSQYF.

The rearrangement joins TRBV6-2 or TRBV6-3 to TRBJ2-1; the TCRdb D gene call, TRBD2, has no DNA to confirm it. The CDR3 extends over 14 amino acids. The germline V gene encodes CDR1 MNHEY and CDR2 SVGEGT. The CDR3 sequence: CASSYSGLHNEQFF.

V gene TRBV12-3 or TRBV12-4 combines with J gene TRBJ2-2; TCRdb's D call, TRBD1, is unchecked because there is no DNA. The CDR3 has 16 amino acids. The CDR3 spells CASSFLGGANTGELFF.

The chain combines TRBV6-2 or TRBV6-3 with TRBJ2-1. Germline lookup yields CDR1 MNHEY and CDR2 SVGEGT. CDR3 length: 13 residues. CDR3 loop: CASNLTPYNEQFF.

The J gene is TRBJ2-1, the V gene TRBV5-6; TCRdb outputs TRBD1, but without DNA this stays unchecked. This CDR3 has 12 residues. The germline CDR1 and CDR2 sequences are SGHDT and YYEEEE. The CDR3 here is CASSFSGDEQFF.

The J gene is TRBJ2-1, the V gene TRBV13; the TCRdb D gene call, TRBD2, has no DNA to confirm it. This CDR3 is built from 15 residues. Per germline, CDR1 PRHDT and CDR2 FYEKMQ (reference sequence). CDR3 loop: CASSPGTSGYNEQFF.

This chain joins TRBV28 and TRBJ1-3; TCRdb selects TRBD1, and the lack of DNA leaves this call unchecked. This CDR3 has 16 residues. Germline-derived CDR1 and CDR2 are MDHEN and SYDVKM. The CDR3: CASSAGTPVERNTIYF. Using reference TRBV28 and TRBJ1-3 for the parts outside the CDR3, the full variable domain is DVKVTQSSRYLVKRTGEKVFLECVQDMDHENMFWYRQDPGLGLRLIYFSYDVKMKEKGDIPEGYSVSREKKERFSLILESASTNQTSMYLCASSAGTPVERNTIYFGEGSWLTVV.

This chain uses TRBV6-5 with TRBJ1-2; TCRdb indicates TRBD1, and absent DNA this call remains unverified. The CDR3 sequence is 12 residues long. Germline V gives CDR1 MNHEY, CDR2 SVGAGI. The CDR3: CASSVGHDGYTF.

The chain carries TRBV28 and TRBJ2-2; without DNA, the TCRdb call of TRBD1 cannot be checked. Germline V gene data show CDR1 as MDHEN and CDR2 as SYDVKM. This CDR3 region has 13 residues. This CDR3 is CASSFRPPRELFF.